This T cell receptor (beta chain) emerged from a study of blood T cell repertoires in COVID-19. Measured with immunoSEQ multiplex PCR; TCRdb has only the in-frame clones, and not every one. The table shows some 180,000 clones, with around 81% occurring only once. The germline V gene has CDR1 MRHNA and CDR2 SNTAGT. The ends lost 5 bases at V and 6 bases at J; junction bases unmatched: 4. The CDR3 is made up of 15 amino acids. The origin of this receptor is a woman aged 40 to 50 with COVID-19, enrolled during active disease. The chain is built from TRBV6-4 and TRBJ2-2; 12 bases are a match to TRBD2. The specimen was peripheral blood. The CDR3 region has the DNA TGTGCCAGCAGTCCACTAGCGGGGGGTTCCGGGGAGCTGTTTTTT. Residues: CASSPLAGGSGELFF.